This is a list of T cell receptor beta chains from one sample in a study of cytomegalovirus exposure and HLA in healthy donors. This table comes from immunoSEQ multiplex PCR, and its TCRdb copy is limited to in-frame clones, with some not included. This table has approximately 300,000 clones, 86% appearing once. Material for sequencing was PBMCs. These TCRs come from a young woman in good health and CMV-seronegative. The CDR3 runs from the conserved cysteine through the conserved F or W. D genes are given only for firm matches. Some rows have no size entry. The others give once, few or many, or a class for an expanded clone.

V gene	D gene	clone size	J gene	CDR3 protein	CDR3 DNA
TRBV11-2	TRBD1	-	TRBJ2-7	CASSSGPGQGYGEQYF	TGTGCCAGCAGCTCCGGACCGGGACAGGGGTACGGGGAGCAGTACTTC
TRBV11-2	-	-	TRBJ2-3	CASSPGLLGTQYF	TGTGCCAGCAGCCCCGGACTCCTTGGTACGCAGTATTTT
TRBV5-1	TRBD1	-	TRBJ2-7	CASSTRDRGRYEQYF	TGCGCCAGCAGCACCCGGGACAGGGGGCGATACGAGCAGTACTTC
TRBV4-3	TRBD1	-	TRBJ1-1	CASSQEGGQGARGNEAFF	TGCGCCAGCAGCCAGGAGGGGGGACAGGGGGCGCGAGGGAATGAAGCTTTCTTT
TRBV9	TRBD1	-	TRBJ2-7	CASSAFNGQGLLSYEQYF	TGTGCCAGCAGCGCATTCAATGGACAGGGGTTACTCTCCTACGAGCAGTACTTC
TRBV28	-	-	TRBJ2-5	CASRDQETQYF	TGTGCCAGCCGGGACCAAGAGACCCAGTACTTC
TRBV29-1	-	-	TRBJ2-2	CSVSRGTGELFF	TGCAGCGTTTCCAGGGGAACCGGGGAGCTGTTTTTT
TRBV25-1	-	-	TRBJ2-7	CASSAAGSSYEQYF	TGTGCCAGCAGTGCAGCTGGGAGCTCCTACGAGCAGTACTTC
TRBV9	TRBD2	-	TRBJ2-1	CASSVGLAGGHEQFF	TGTGCCAGCAGCGTAGGACTAGCGGGGGGCCATGAGCAGTTCTTC
TRBV7-2	-	-	TRBJ2-2	CASSLTGPGTGELFF	TGTGCCAGCAGCTTGACAGGTCCGGGCACCGGGGAGCTGTTTTTT
TRBV28	-	-	TRBJ2-1	CASSLMRDEQFF	TGTGCCAGCAGTCTAATGAGGGATGAGCAGTTCTTC
TRBV29-1	TRBD2	-	TRBJ2-3	CSVDKTSGRRSTDTQYF	TGCAGCGTTGACAAGACTAGCGGGAGGCGAAGCACAGATACGCAGTATTTT
TRBV7-3	TRBD2	-	TRBJ2-1	CASSQRGSSGDSEQFF	TGTGCCAGTTCGCAACGGGGGTCTAGCGGGGACAGTGAGCAGTTCTTC
TRBV27	TRBD2	-	TRBJ2-7	CASSLYWTSGRYEQYF	TGTGCCAGCAGTTTATACTGGACTAGCGGCCGCTACGAGCAGTACTTC
TRBV7-8	TRBD1	few	TRBJ1-1	CASSGRDREAFF	TGTGCCAGCAGCGGGCGGGACAGAGAAGCTTTCTTT
TRBV5-6	TRBD1	-	TRBJ1-2	CASSQGGRWSYGYTF	TGTGCCAGCAGCCAAGGGGGCAGGTGGTCCTATGGCTACACCTTC
TRBV6-4	-	once	TRBJ1-2	CASRPGHTLSYGYTF	TGTGCCAGCAGGCCGGGACACACTCTATCTTATGGCTACACCTTC
TRBV19	TRBD2	few	TRBJ2-7	CASSIAGLAGAPEQYF	TGTGCCAGTAGTATAGCTGGACTAGCGGGAGCGCCCGAGCAGTACTTC
TRBV7-2	TRBD1	-	TRBJ1-2	CASKKDRANYGYTF	TGTGCCAGCAAAAAAGACAGGGCGAACTATGGCTACACCTTC
TRBV5-1	TRBD2	-	TRBJ2-3	CASVPGLAGGRDTQYF	TGCGCCAGCGTTCCGGGACTAGCGGGAGGGAGGGATACGCAGTATTTT
TRBV28	TRBD1	few	TRBJ1-1	CASSADRVWAFF	TGTGCCAGCAGTGCGGACAGGGTTTGGGCTTTCTTT
TRBV5-6	-	-	TRBJ1-5	CASSLDRSGQPQHF	TGTGCCAGCAGCTTGGACAGGTCTGGCCAGCCCCAGCATTTT
TRBV7-3	-	-	TRBJ2-2	CASSLEGGSPLNTGELFF	TGTGCCAGCAGCCTCGAGGGGGGGTCGCCCCTGAACACCGGGGAGCTGTTTTTT
TRBV10-3	-	-	TRBJ1-2	CAISESTDFEASGYTF	TGTGCCATCAGTGAGTCGACGGACTTTGAGGCTAGTGGCTACACCTTC
TRBV29-1	TRBD1	-	TRBJ1-1	CSAVSGQGWAEAFF	TGCAGCGCTGTCTCAGGACAGGGCTGGGCTGAAGCTTTCTTT
TRBV19	-	-	TRBJ2-7	CASRPAGSPYEQYF	TGTGCCAGTAGGCCGGCAGGATCCCCTTACGAGCAGTACTTC
TRBV9	-	-	TRBJ2-2	CASSASTDHGELFF	TGTGCCAGCAGCGCCTCGACAGATCACGGGGAGCTGTTTTTT
TRBV13	-	-	TRBJ2-3	CASSRRGSGTDTQYF	TGTGCCAGCAGCCGCCGGGGTTCGGGCACAGATACGCAGTATTTT
TRBV9	TRBD1	-	TRBJ1-5	CASSVGTEGNQPQHF	TGTGCCAGCAGCGTTGGGACAGAGGGCAATCAGCCCCAGCATTTT
TRBV6-5	-	-	TRBJ2-1	CASQGLAAYNEQFF	TGTGCCAGTCAGGGGCTAGCGGCATACAATGAGCAGTTCTTC
TRBV2	TRBD1	-	TRBJ2-5	CASSKARGTETQYF	TGTGCCAGCAGTAAGGCCAGGGGGACAGAGACCCAGTACTTC
TRBV5-6	-	-	TRBJ2-1	CASNPRTAIYNEQFF	TGTGCCAGCAACCCACGGACAGCAATCTACAATGAGCAGTTCTTC
TRBV4-3	TRBD2	-	TRBJ2-1	CASSLQGGGFYNEQFF	TGCGCCAGCAGTCTTCAGGGCGGGGGTTTTTACAATGAGCAGTTCTTC
TRBV2	TRBD2	-	TRBJ2-1	CASKGLAGVHEQFF	TGTGCCAGCAAAGGGCTAGCGGGAGTACATGAGCAGTTCTTC
TRBV12-5	TRBD1	-	TRBJ1-2	CASGRQGPEGGYTF	TGTGCTAGTGGTAGACAGGGCCCAGAGGGTGGCTACACCTTC
TRBV19	-	-	TRBJ1-2	CASSIGGGYYTF	TGTGCCAGTAGTATAGGCGGGGGATACTACACCTTC
TRBV7-3	TRBD2	-	TRBJ2-1	CASSPRGGREDNEQFF	TGTGCCAGCAGCCCAAGGGGCGGGAGAGAAGACAATGAGCAGTTCTTC
TRBV29-1	-	-	TRBJ1-1	CSVVGALTNTEAFF	TGCAGCGTTGTGGGGGCGCTTACAAACACTGAAGCTTTCTTT
TRBV9	TRBD2	-	TRBJ2-1	CASSVTTSASSNEQFF	TGTGCCAGCAGCGTAACGACTAGCGCTTCCTCCAATGAGCAGTTCTTC
TRBV2	-	-	TRBJ1-4	CAVRRGGNEKLFF	TGTGCCGTGAGGAGAGGGGGTAATGAAAAACTGTTTTTT
TRBV6-5	-	once	TRBJ2-7	CASIPPRRTAYEQYF	TGTGCCAGCATCCCCCCCCGGAGAACCGCCTACGAGCAGTACTTC
TRBV5-1	-	-	TRBJ2-2	CASSLQEGATGELFF	TGCGCCAGCAGCTTACAGGAGGGGGCCACCGGGGAGCTGTTTTTT
TRBV19	-	-	TRBJ1-5	CASSTYNQPQHF	TGTGCCAGTAGTACTTACAATCAGCCCCAGCATTTT
TRBV15	-	-	TRBJ1-5	CATSQRATAGNQPQHF	TGTGCCACCAGCCAGAGAGCGACGGCGGGCAATCAGCCCCAGCATTTT
TRBV7-9	-	once	TRBJ2-7	CASSLGRYEQYF	TGTGCCAGCAGCTTAGGGCGGTACGAGCAGTACTTC
TRBV2	TRBD2	once	TRBJ2-3	CASSEVSGRGADTQYF	TGTGCCAGCAGTGAAGTTAGCGGGAGGGGGGCAGATACGCAGTATTTT
TRBV7-2	-	-	TRBJ2-7	CASSQALGYEQYF	TGTGCCAGCAGCCAGGCCCTCGGCTACGAGCAGTACTTC
TRBV10-3	-	-	TRBJ2-7	CAISEPQRTSYEQYF	TGTGCCATCAGCGAGCCCCAACGGACAAGCTACGAGCAGTACTTC
TRBV18	-	-	TRBJ1-1	CASSPRETEAFF	TGTGCCAGCTCACCGCGTGAGACTGAAGCTTTCTTT
TRBV9	TRBD1	-	TRBJ2-7	CASSSTGGSYEQYF	TGTGCCAGCAGCTCGACAGGGGGCAGTTACGAGCAGTACTTC
TRBV5-1	TRBD2	-	TRBJ2-7	CASSLSSGTEQYF	TGCGCCAGCAGCTTGTCTAGCGGGACCGAGCAGTACTTC
TRBV7-2	TRBD1	-	TRBJ1-1	CASSLGTGLNTEAFF	TGTGCCAGCAGCTTGGGGACAGGGCTGAACACTGAAGCTTTCTTT
TRBV19	TRBD1	-	TRBJ1-5	CASSPRDRGPNQPQHF	TGTGCCAGTAGTCCCCGGGACAGGGGGCCGAATCAGCCCCAGCATTTT
TRBV7-2	-	-	TRBJ2-7	CASSLGSVPYEQYF	TGTGCCAGCAGCTTAGGATCGGTCCCCTACGAGCAGTACTTC